Below are 18 T cell receptor beta chains sequenced from a single sample in a study of cytomegalovirus exposure and HLA in healthy donors. With 60 Vbeta and 13 Jbeta primers, the PCR was carried out. Here immunoSEQ multiplex PCR was the method, and the copy in TCRdb shows in-frame clones only, minus some. This table has 52,000 or so clones, roughly 73% appearing once. Sequenced: PBMCs. Receptor source: a middle-aged woman in good health and CMV-seropositive.

The chain is built from TRBV10-1 and TRBJ1-5; 7 bases line up with TRBD1. The germline V gene has CDR1 WNHNN and CDR2 SYGVQD (reference sequence). The CDR3 is made up of 15 amino acids. V dropped 7 bases and J dropped 2; count of bases not matched to a gene: 8. The CDR3 DNA reads as TGCGCCAGCACCTTCAGGGGGAGCCGCAATCAGCCCCAGCATTTT. Its protein is CASTFRGSRNQPQHF.

V and J are TRBV30 and TRBJ2-5, with a weak D call TRBD1 (5 bases). Germline CDR1 and CDR2: GTSNPN and SVGIG (reference sequence). The V end lost 3 bases, the J end lost 4 bases, and 12 bases lay between the germline ends. This CDR3 spans 13 amino acids. CDR3 sequence reads: CAWRLKGSETQYF. CDR3 nucleotides: TGTGCCTGGAGACTGAAGGGGTCAGAGACCCAGTACTTC.

This rearrangement joins TRBV5-1 to TRBJ1-2; D ambiguous. The CDR3 has 14 residues. V was pared by 3 bases and J by 4 bases, with 13 bases between. Looked up from germline, CDR1 is SGHRS and CDR2 is YFSETQ. CDR3 sequence reads: CASSSGVPGYGYTF. The DNA for the CDR3 is TGCGCCAGCAGCTCCGGGGTGCCTGGCTATGGCTACACCTTC.

This chain joins TRBV10-3 and TRBJ2-5, with D possibly matching TRBD2 (6 bases). V was cut by 10 bases and J by 3 bases, with 15 bases left in between. The CDR3 has 13 amino acids. Germline V gives CDR1 ENHRY, CDR2 SYGVKD. DNA for the CDR3: TGTGCCACCGGGAGACTGTCTGAAGAGACCCAGTACTTC. Residues: CATGRLSEETQYF.

This clone has only one observation. Because the CDR3 is missing its conserved closing phenylalanine or tryptophan, this is likely a read error. The chain uses TRBV4-1 and TRBJ1-6; D not certain. CDR1 is MGHRA and CDR2 is YSYEKL in the germline V gene. The CDR3 contains 16 residues. Trimming left V 0 bases short and J 7 bases short, with 13 bases between. The CDR3 DNA reads as TGCGCCAGCAGCCAAGATGCGGAGGTCGTAAATTCACCCCTCCACGTT. It is translated as CASSQDAEVVNSPLHV.

The V gene is TRBV5-4, the J gene TRBJ2-7; 8 bases match TRBD1. J was trimmed by 3 bases and V by 1 base; bases with no gene match: 6. The length of the CDR3 is 15 residues. CDR1 and CDR2 from the germline V gene are SGHNT and YYREEE (reference sequence). The DNA for the CDR3 is TGTGCCAGCAGCTTGCGTGGACAGGGACGCTACGAGCAGTACTTC. Translation: CASSLRGQGRYEQYF. Full variable domain (rest looked up from reference TRBV5-4 and TRBJ2-7): ETGVTQSPTHLIKTRGQQVTLRCSSQSGHNTVSWYQQALGQGPQFIFQYYREEENGRGNFPPRFSGLQFPNYSSELNVNALELDDSALYLCASSLRGQGRYEQYFGPGTRLTVT.

Written as DNA, the CDR3 is TGTGCCAGTAGTAGCCACAGGGGGCAAGCTGAAGCTTTCTTT. Its protein product is CASSSHRGQAEAFF. V and J are TRBV19 and TRBJ1-1; the match to TRBD1 covers 9 bases. V dropped 4 bases and J dropped 6; count of bases not matched to a gene: 6. CDR3 length equals 14 residues. Germline CDR1 is LNHDA and CDR2 is SQIVND (reference sequence).

The chain couples TRBV29-1 to TRBJ1-3; D is unclear. The CDR3 covers 12 residues. Germline V lookup: CDR1 SQVTM, CDR2 ANQGSEA. V was clipped by 5 bases and J by 0 bases, with 5 bases between them. The DNA of the CDR3 is TGCAGCGTTTCGTACTCTGGAAACACCATATATTTT. Protein product: CSVSYSGNTIYF.

The rearrangement links TRBV7-9 to TRBJ2-3, with 8 bases that match TRBD1. This CDR3 comprises 13 residues. Trimming removed 5 bases from V and 6 bases from J; junction bases left unmatched: 4. Looked up from germline, CDR1 is SEHNR and CDR2 is FQNEAQ (reference sequence). The CDR3 here is CASSVGQGDTQYF. The CDR3 DNA reads as TGTGCCAGCAGCGTCGGACAGGGCGATACGCAGTATTTT.

The V gene is TRBV4-1, the J gene TRBJ1-1; D unclear. CDR1 is MGHRA and CDR2 is YSYEKL in the germline V gene. The V and J ends lost 3 bases and 1 base respectively, with 9 bases between them. The CDR3 covers 14 residues. CDR3 region: CASSHTDANTEAFF. The CDR3 DNA sequence: TGCGCCAGCAGCCACACAGACGCGAACACTGAAGCTTTCTTT.

The chain employs TRBV19 and TRBJ2-5; 14 bases map to TRBD2. The germline V gene encodes CDR1 LNHDA and CDR2 SQIVND (reference sequence). The CDR3 sequence is 16 residues long. V was pared by 6 bases and J by 4 bases, with 7 bases of the junction left unmatched. The CDR3 DNA follows: TGTGCCAGTAGCCGACTAGCGGGGGGGCCTATAGAGACCCAGTACTTC. It specifies CASSRLAGGPIETQYF. Complete variable domain (other parts from reference TRBV19 and TRBJ2-5): DGGITQSPKYLFRKEGQNVTLSCEQNLNHDAMYWYRQDPGQGLRLIYYSQIVNDFQKGDIAEGYSVSREKKESFPLTVTSAQKNPTAFYLCASSRLAGGPIETQYFGPGTRLLVL.

This chain uses TRBV2 with TRBJ1-2; tentatively, D is TRBD1 (5 bases). V was shortened by 11 bases and J by 2 bases, with 21 bases between the two germline ends. CDR1 and CDR2 (germline): SNHLY, FYNNEI. This CDR3 comprises 15 residues. The CDR3 here is CAVMIRDPGNYGYTF. The CDR3 DNA reads TGTGCCGTCATGATCAGGGATCCCGGGAACTATGGCTACACCTTC.

The CDR3 spells CASSPSTGFTEAFF. For the CDR3, the DNA is TGTGCCAGCAGCCCCTCTACAGGGTTCACTGAAGCTTTCTTT. The rearrangement links TRBV7-9 to TRBJ1-1; tentatively, D is TRBD1 (6 bases). V dropped 5 bases and J dropped 4 bases, with 14 bases sitting between them. Germline V lookup: CDR1 SEHNR, CDR2 FQNEAQ (reference sequence). This CDR3 region has 14 residues.

V usage is TRBV2 and J usage is TRBJ1-5; TRBD1 aligns across 8 bases. Per germline, CDR1 SNHLY and CDR2 FYNNEI. Trimming removed 6 bases from V and 6 bases from J; junction bases left unmatched: 7. CDR3 length equals 14 residues. In DNA, the CDR3 is TGTGCCAGCAGCCCGGGACAGGTGGTTCAGCCCCAGCATTTT. Amino acid sequence: CASSPGQVVQPQHF.

The chain carries TRBV5-4 and TRBJ2-5; 11 positions match TRBD2. CDR1 is SGHNT, CDR2 YYREEE, per germline (reference sequence). The CDR3 spans 15 residues. Trimming removed 4 bases from V and 2 bases from J; junction bases left unmatched: 4. The CDR3 coding sequence is TGTGCCAGCAGCCCGACTAGCGGGGCACAAGAGACCCAGTACTTC. Translated, it gives CASSPTSGAQETQYF. The complete variable domain, with remaining parts taken from reference TRBV5-4 and TRBJ2-5, reads ETGVTQSPTHLIKTRGQQVTLRCSSQSGHNTVSWYQQALGQGPQFIFQYYREEENGRGNFPPRFSGLQFPNYSSELNVNALELDDSALYLCASSPTSGAQETQYFGPGTRLLVL.

This chain links TRBV10-3 with TRBJ1-5, with D tentatively TRBD1 (5 bases). Germline lookup yields CDR1 ENHRY and CDR2 SYGVKD. The CDR3 is 13 residues long. V was clipped by 9 bases and J by 4 bases, with 13 bases between them. The CDR3 here is CAIGSRGNQPQHF. For the CDR3, the DNA is TGTGCCATAGGATCGCGGGGGAATCAGCCCCAGCATTTT.

This chain links TRBV2 with TRBJ2-2; 8 positions agree with TRBD1. The CDR3 is 15 amino acids. Germline-derived CDR1 and CDR2 are SNHLY and FYNNEI. J lost 2 bases, V lost 4 bases, and 3 bases had no gene match. This CDR3 reads CASSAAGGNTGELFF. The CDR3 DNA reads as TGTGCCAGCAGTGCGGCAGGGGGCAACACCGGGGAGCTGTTTTTT.

This clone was picked up one time. This sequence joins TRBV21-1 and TRBJ1-4; TRBD1 is taken as the D call from the table, unchecked against the DNA. TRBV21-1 constitutes a pseudogene. The CDR3 loop spans 16 amino acids. DNA of the CDR3: TGTGCCAGCAGCAAGGACAGGGTAGCCCTTAATGAAAAACTGTTTTTT. It codes for CASSKDRVALNEKLFF.